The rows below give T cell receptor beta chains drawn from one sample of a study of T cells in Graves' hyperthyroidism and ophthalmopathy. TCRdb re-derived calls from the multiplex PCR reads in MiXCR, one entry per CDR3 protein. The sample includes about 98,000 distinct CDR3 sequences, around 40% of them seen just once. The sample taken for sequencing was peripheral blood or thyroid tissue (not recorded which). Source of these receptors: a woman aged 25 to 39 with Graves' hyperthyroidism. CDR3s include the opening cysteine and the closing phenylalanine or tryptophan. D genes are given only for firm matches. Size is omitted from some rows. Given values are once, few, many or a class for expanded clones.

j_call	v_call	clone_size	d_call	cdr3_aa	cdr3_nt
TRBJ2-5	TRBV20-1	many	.	CSARDRAVWETQYF	TGCAGTGCTAGAGACAGGGCCGTCTGGGAGACCCAGTACTTC
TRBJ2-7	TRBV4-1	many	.	CASFIGHGQYF	TGCGCCAGCTTTATAGGGCACGGGCAGTACTTC
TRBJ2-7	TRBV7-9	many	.	CASSFGGSYEQYF	TGTGCCAGCAGCTTTGGGGGGTCCTACGAGCAGTACTTC
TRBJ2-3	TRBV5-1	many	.	CASSLTGVGRFTDTQYF	TGCGCCAGCAGCCTAACGGGCGTCGGGAGATTCACAGATACGCAGTATTTT
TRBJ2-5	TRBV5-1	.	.	CASAPLQTETQYF	TGCGCCAGTGCACCGCTTCAGACAGAGACCCAGTACTTC
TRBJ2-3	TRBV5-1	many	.	CASSLQEITDTQYF	TGCGCCAGCAGCCTGCAGGAGATCACAGATACGCAGTATTTT
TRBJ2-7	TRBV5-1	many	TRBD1	CASSFGDSSSMVF	TGCGCCAGCAGCTTTGGGGACAGCTCATCAATGGTCTTC
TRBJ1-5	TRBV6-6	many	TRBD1	CASSARTGFQPQHF	TGTGCCAGCAGTGCCCGGACAGGGTTTCAGCCCCAGCATTTT
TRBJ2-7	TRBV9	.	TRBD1	CASSPSDRVASEQYF	TGTGCCAGCAGTCCATCAGACAGGGTAGCTAGCGAGCAGTACTTC
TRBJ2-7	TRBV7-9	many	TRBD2	CASSLVGLADYDF	TGTGCCAGCAGCTTAGTGGGACTAGCGGATTATGACTTC
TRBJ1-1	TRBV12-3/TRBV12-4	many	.	CASSHQPHGPTEAFF	TGTGCCAGCAGCCACCAACCCCACGGGCCCACTGAAGCTTTCTTT
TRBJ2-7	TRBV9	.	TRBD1	CASSGDGTGYSYEQYF	TGTGCCAGCAGCGGAGATGGGACAGGGTACTCCTACGAGCAGTACTTC
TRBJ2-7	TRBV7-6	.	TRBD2	CASSPGTSGSHEQYF	TGTGCCAGCAGCCCTGGGACTAGCGGGAGCCACGAGCAGTACTTC
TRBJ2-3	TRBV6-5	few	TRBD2	CASSYSTQLAGGTSSTDTQYF	TGTGCCAGCAGTTACTCGACACAACTAGCGGGAGGGACAAGTAGCACAGATACGCAGTATTTT
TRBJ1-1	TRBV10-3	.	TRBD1	CAISPFGTGQTEAFF	TGTGCCATCAGTCCATTCGGGACAGGGCAAACTGAAGCTTTCTTT
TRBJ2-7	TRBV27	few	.	CASSIHLSEGAAYEQYF	TGTGCCAGCAGTATACATCTTTCGGAGGGAGCAGCCTACGAGCAGTACTTC
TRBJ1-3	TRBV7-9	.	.	CASSHQSSGNTTCF	TGTGCCAGCAGCCACCAGAGTTCTGGAAACACCACATGTTTT
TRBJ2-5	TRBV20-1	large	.	CSARPGVRETQYF	TGCAGTGCTAGACCAGGGGTGAGAGAGACCCAGTACTTC
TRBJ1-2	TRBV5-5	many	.	CASSLNAAAYTF	TGTGCCAGCAGCTTGAACGCCGCGGCATACACCTTC